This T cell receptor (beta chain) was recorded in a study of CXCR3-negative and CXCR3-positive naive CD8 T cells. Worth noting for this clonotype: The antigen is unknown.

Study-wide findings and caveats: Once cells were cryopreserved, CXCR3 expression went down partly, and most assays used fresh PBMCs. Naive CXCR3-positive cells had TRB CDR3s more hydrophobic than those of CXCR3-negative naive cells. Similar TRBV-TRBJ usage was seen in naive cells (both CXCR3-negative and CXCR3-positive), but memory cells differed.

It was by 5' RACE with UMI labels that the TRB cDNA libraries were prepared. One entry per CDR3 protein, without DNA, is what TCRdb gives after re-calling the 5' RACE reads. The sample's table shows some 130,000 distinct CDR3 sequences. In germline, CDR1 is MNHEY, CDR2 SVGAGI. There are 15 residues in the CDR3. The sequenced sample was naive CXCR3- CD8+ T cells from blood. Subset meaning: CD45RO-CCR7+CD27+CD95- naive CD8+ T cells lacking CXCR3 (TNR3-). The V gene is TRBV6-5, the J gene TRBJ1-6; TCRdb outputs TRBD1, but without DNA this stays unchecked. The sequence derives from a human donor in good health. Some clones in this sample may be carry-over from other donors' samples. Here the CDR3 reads CASSYSVRGFSPLHF.